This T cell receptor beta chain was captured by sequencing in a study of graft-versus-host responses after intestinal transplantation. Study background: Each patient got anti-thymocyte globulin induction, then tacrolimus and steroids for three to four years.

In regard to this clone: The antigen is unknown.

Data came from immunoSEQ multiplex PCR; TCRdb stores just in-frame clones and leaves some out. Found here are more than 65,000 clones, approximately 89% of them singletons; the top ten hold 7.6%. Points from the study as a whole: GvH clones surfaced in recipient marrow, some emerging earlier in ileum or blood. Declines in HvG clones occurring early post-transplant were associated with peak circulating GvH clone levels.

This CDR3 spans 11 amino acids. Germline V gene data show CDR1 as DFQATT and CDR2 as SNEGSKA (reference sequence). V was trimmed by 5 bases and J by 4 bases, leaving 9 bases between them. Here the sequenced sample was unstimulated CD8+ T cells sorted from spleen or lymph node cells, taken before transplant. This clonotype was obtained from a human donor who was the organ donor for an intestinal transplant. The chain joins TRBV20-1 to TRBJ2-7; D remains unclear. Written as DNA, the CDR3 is TGCAGTGCTCAGATGATGTACGAGCAGTACTTC. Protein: CSAQMMYEQYF.